This record concerns one T cell receptor (beta chain) sequence. Antigen: not known. The germline CDR1 and CDR2 sequences are LGHNA and YNFKEQ. The CDR3 length is 14 residues. V gave up 0 bases and J gave up 4 bases, with 10 bases separating them. The assay was immunoSEQ multiplex PCR, and TCRdb's table has in-frame clones only and misses some. Among about 320,000 clones listed, around 86% were seen once. These data come from a study of shared clonotypes between healthy human individuals. Overall study context: The cohort comprised a couple of women and a few men. Their ages spanned 18 to 49 years. Overall study results and limits: Naive subsets generally exceeded memory subsets in estimated richness. The sharing of 4% to 5.5% of naive CD4 clonotypes was seen across a handful of donors.

Donors included only healthy HIV-negative adults lacking recent acute infections or vaccinations. The clonotype originates from a young man in good health. Sequenced input: memory CD8+ T cells sorted from blood. Subset described: CD45RO+ cells pooled with CCR7-negative TemRA cells. The chain uses TRBV4-2 and TRBJ2-7; the D gene is possibly TRBD2 (5 bases). CDR3 loop: CASSQDPGMYEQYF. CDR3 nucleotide sequence: TGTGCCAGCAGCCAAGATCCGGGGATGTACGAGCAGTACTTC.